Given below is one T cell receptor (beta chain) in context. Profiled with immunoSEQ multiplex PCR; TCRdb holds only in-frame clones, not every one. The sample holds around 1.6 million clones; 95% to 99% are singletons and the top ten take roughly 0.42%. This specimen belongs to a study of shared clonotypes between healthy human individuals. The CDR3 runs to 15 residues. Germline values: CDR1 SGHRS, CDR2 YFSETQ. Trimming took 7 bases from V and 4 from J; bases not matched to a gene: 11. This sequence originates from a man aged 25 to 40 in good health. The chain has TRBV5-1 and TRBJ1-2, with 9 nucleotides matching TRBD1. Sequenced: naive CD4+ T cells sorted from blood. Subset given: CD45RA+ positively selected. CDR3 nucleotides: TGCGCCAGCTCTAAGGGGGACAGGGACCTCTATGGCTACACCTTC. Translated: CASSKGDRDLYGYTF.